The 7 T cell receptor beta chains listed next were all sequenced from one sample in a study of blood T cell repertoires in COVID-19. Assay: immunoSEQ multiplex PCR; the TCRdb copy retains only in-frame clones and omits some. The table lists approximately 240,000 clones, over 75% of them singletons. Sequenced sample: peripheral blood. All receptors come from a woman aged 40 to 50 who had recovered from COVID-19.

This chain connects TRBV19 to TRBJ2-2; 7 nucleotides agree with TRBD2. The V gene end was trimmed by 8 bases and the J gene end by 4 bases; junction bases not matched to a gene: 10. Per germline, CDR1 LNHDA and CDR2 SQIVND (reference sequence). The CDR3 is made up of 15 amino acids. The chain's CDR3 is CASAEREASTGELFF. The CDR3 bases are TGTGCCAGTGCGGAACGGGAGGCAAGCACCGGGGAGCTGTTTTTT.

V usage is TRBV3-1 (or the pseudogene TRBV3-2) and J usage is TRBJ2-3; possible D gene TRBD1, 5 bases. This CDR3 comprises 19 residues. Trimming took off 1 base at V and 2 bases at J, with 22 bases between the two ends. Germline assignment: CDR1 LGHDT and CDR2 YNNKEL (reference sequence). CDR3 bases: TGTGCCAGCAGCCAAGCCAGACAGCAGAGGATCTATCCCACAGATACGCAGTATTTT. It specifies CASSQARQQRIYPTDTQYF.

At least ten counts were recorded for this clone. J is TRBJ2-7 and V is TRBV24-1; 10 nucleotides agree with TRBD1. The J segment lost 8 bases and the V segment lost 3 bases, leaving 12 bases of the junction unmatched. Per germline, CDR1 KGHDR and CDR2 SFDVKD. This CDR3 contains 16 residues. The CDR3 region is CATSDQQDRGNKKQYF. The CDR3 coding sequence is TGTGCCACCAGTGATCAGCAGGACAGGGGGAATAAGAAGCAGTACTTC.

The table lists this clone with a few counts. The CDR3 loop reads CATSTGWERTDTQYF. CDR3 nucleotides: TGTGCCACCTCGACAGGGTGGGAAAGGACAGATACGCAGTATTTT. The chain combines TRBV6-5 with TRBJ2-3; 7 positions match TRBD1. From germline, CDR1 is MNHEY and CDR2 SVGAGI. Trimming removed 10 bases from V and 3 bases from J; junction bases left unmatched: 13. This CDR3 comprises 15 residues.

The J gene is TRBJ1-6, the V gene TRBV9; D remains ambiguous. Trimming removed 7 bases from V and 9 bases from J, with 17 bases in between. This CDR3 spans 14 amino acids. Germline V gene data show CDR1 as SGDLS and CDR2 as YYNGEE. CDR3 nucleotides: TGTGCCAGCGGTCACAGTAGGGAGACTTCACCCCTCCACTTT. Protein sequence: CASGHSRETSPLHF.

The chain joins TRBV5-6 to TRBJ2-4; 7 bases agree with TRBD1. The CDR3 is made up of 16 amino acids. CDR1 and CDR2 (germline): SGHDT, YYEEEE. The J segment lost 0 bases and the V segment lost 4 bases, leaving 7 bases of the junction unmatched. CDR3 DNA sequence: TGTGCCAGCAGCCTCGGGACAGTCGGAGCCAAAAACATTCAGTACTTC. Its protein product is CASSLGTVGAKNIQYF.

The genes are TRBV4-3 and TRBJ2-5, with D unresolved. V was pared by 2 bases and J by 2 bases, with 12 bases between. The CDR3 runs 15 residues. Germline V gene lookup returns CDR1 LGHNA and CDR2 YSLEER. The CDR3 sequence is CASSQQLGPQETQYF. CDR3 nucleotide sequence: TGCGCCAGCAGCCAACAACTTGGGCCGCAAGAGACCCAGTACTTC.